The text below deals with one TCR beta chain. This sample was taken from a study of blood T cell repertoires in COVID-19. The V gene lost 1 base and the J gene lost 2 bases, with 11 bases spanning the gap. This CDR3 is built from 15 residues. Germline V gene lookup returns CDR1 KGHSH and CDR2 LQKENI. Per the authors' pipeline: From reference gene primer amplification, estimates of nucleated cell counts were derived. The assay was immunoSEQ multiplex PCR, and TCRdb's table has in-frame clones only and misses some. The V and J calls and clone size come from that table; D and trimming were worked out from the DNA. The table has a few hundred thousand clones, roughly 85% seen once; the top ten hold about 2.5%.

The rearrangement links TRBV18 to TRBJ2-5, with D uncertain. The clonotype was recovered from a woman between 65 and 79 years old with COVID-19, enrolled during active disease. Sequencing was carried out using peripheral blood. The CDR3 DNA sequence: TGTGCCAGCTCACCACAGTGGGCAACTCAAGAGACCCAGTACTTC. Translation: CASSPQWATQETQYF.